What follows are 18 T cell receptor beta chains derived from one specimen sequenced in a study of low-dose radiotherapy and immunotherapy resistance in tumors. TRAV- and TRBV-specific primers primed first-strand cDNA, covering alpha and beta chains. The authors amplified TCRs for around 20 PCR cycles with a constant-region primer and a V-primer adapter. TCRdb passed the reads through MiXCR, listing each CDR3 protein once. Here the sample spans about 12,000 distinct CDR3 sequences, approximately 73% being singletons. These receptors were taken from a human donor with advanced metastatic prostate, ovarian, gallbladder or colorectal cancer (not recorded which). This table probably holds off-target reads from a library built for another chain.

The rearrangement joins TRBV7-8 to TRBJ2-7, with 14 bases identical to TRBD2. Germline-derived CDR1 and CDR2 are SGHVS and FQNEAQ. This CDR3 is built from 17 residues. V shed 4 bases, J shed 5 bases, and the junction held 10 bases outside the gene matches. DNA for the CDR3: TGTGCCAGCAGCTCGGGACTAGCGGGAGTAAACGACAACGAGCAGTACTTC. Protein product: CASSSGLAGVNDNEQYF.

This chain joins TRBV2 and TRBJ2-3; possibly TRBD1 or TRBD2 for D (5 bases each). This CDR3 contains 13 residues. With 8 bases removed from V and 4 bases from J, the gap between germline ends came to 13 bases. CDR1 and CDR2 from the germline V gene are SNHLY and FYNNEI. The CDR3: CASGTRESDTQYF. CDR3 DNA: TGTGCCAGCGGGACGAGGGAATCAGATACGCAGTATTTT.

The chain combines TRBV2 with TRBJ2-7; perhaps TRBD2 as D (5 bases). In germline, CDR1 is SNHLY, CDR2 FYNNEI. This CDR3 has 13 residues. The V end was cut by 4 bases, the J end by 6 bases, with 13 bases between. The CDR3 nucleotides are TGTGCCAGCAGTGGTGGGAACGGACTCGAGCAGTACTTC. It translates to CASSGGNGLEQYF. The full variable domain, rest sourced from reference TRBV2 and TRBJ2-7, is EPEVTQTPSHQVTQMGQEVILRCVPISNHLYFYWYRQILGQKVEFLVSFYNNEISEKSEIFDDQFSVERPDGSNFTLKIRSTKLEDSAMYFCASSGGNGLEQYFGPGTRLTVT.

The chain recombines TRBV4-1 with TRBJ2-1; tentative D call: TRBD2 (6 bases). The CDR3 covers 16 residues. V was trimmed by 1 base and J by 4 bases, leaving 14 bases between them. Germline V gene lookup returns CDR1 MGHRA and CDR2 YSYEKL. The CDR3 sequence is CASSQAAGSSYNEQFF. DNA of the CDR3: TGCGCCAGCAGCCAAGCGGCGGGATCCTCATACAATGAGCAGTTCTTC.

This clonotype occurred a few times. The chain uses TRBV28 and TRBJ2-1; possible D gene TRBD2, 6 bases. CDR3 length equals 15 residues. With 5 bases removed from V and 9 bases from J, the gap between germline ends came to 20 bases. CDR1 MDHEN and CDR2 SYDVKM come from the germline V gene. Here the CDR3 reads CASSPDTGTGGEQFF. In nucleotides, the CDR3 is TGTGCCAGCAGTCCCGATACCGGGACTGGGGGTGAGCAGTTCTTC.

The V and J genes are TRBV6-2 or TRBV6-3 and TRBJ2-7; TRBD2 matches at 9 bases. Germline V gives CDR1 MNHEY, CDR2 SVGEGT. With 5 bases clipped from V and 2 bases from J, the junction kept 1 base outside the gene matches. The CDR3 is made up of 13 amino acids. The CDR3 sequence: CASSGGRAYEQYF. In DNA form, the CDR3 reads TGTGCCAGCAGTGGCGGGAGGGCCTACGAGCAGTACTTC.

V usage is TRBV12-3 or TRBV12-4 and J usage is TRBJ2-2; D is perhaps TRBD2 (7 bases). Between the trimmed V and J ends, which lost 1 base and 5 bases, there was a span of 17 bases. The CDR3 covers 17 residues. The CDR3 is CASSLDRGGWRTGELFF. The CDR3, as DNA: TGTGCCAGCAGTTTAGACCGCGGGGGCTGGCGGACCGGGGAGCTGTTTTTT.

This clonotype was found a few times. The J gene is TRBJ2-2, the V gene TRBV7-9; D gene ambiguous. Germline assignment: CDR1 SEHNR and CDR2 FQNEAQ (reference sequence). The CDR3 has 13 residues. V dropped 2 bases and J dropped 7 bases, with 8 bases sitting between them. CDR3 nucleotides: TGTGCCAGCAGCTTAAAAGTGAACGGGGAGCTGTTTTTT. This encodes CASSLKVNGELFF. Together with reference TRBV7-9 and TRBJ2-2, the CDR3 gives the full variable domain: DTGVSQNPRHKITKRGQNVTFRCDPISEHNRLYWYRQTLGQGPEFLTYFQNEAQLEKSRLLSDRFSAERPKGSFSTLEIQRTEQGDSAMYLCASSLKVNGELFFGEGSRLTVL.

The chain links TRBV5-1 to TRBJ2-2; TRBD1 matches 7 bases. Germline V lookup: CDR1 SGHRS, CDR2 YFSETQ. J lost 6 bases, V lost 4 bases, and 9 bases had no gene match. The CDR3 spans 15 residues. The CDR3 nucleotides are TGCGCCAGCAGCCAAAGGACAGGAAGGGCCGGGGAGCTGTTTTTT. Translated: CASSQRTGRAGELFF.

The CDR3 here is CASSYSQGSADTQYF. The CDR3 DNA reads TGTGCCAGCAGTTACTCCCAGGGATCGGCAGATACGCAGTATTTT. The chain employs TRBV6-6 and TRBJ2-3; D possibly corresponds to TRBD1 (5 bases). CDR1 and CDR2 (germline): MNHNY, SVGAGI (reference sequence). The CDR3 extends over 15 amino acids. V was cut by 0 bases and J by 4 bases, with 11 bases left in between.

The chain has TRBV27 and TRBJ2-1, with TRBD2 identical over 11 bases. The CDR3 is 18 amino acids. V was clipped by 0 bases and J by 4 bases; unmatched bases: 8. Germline V gene data show CDR1 as MNHEY and CDR2 as SMNVEV (reference sequence). The CDR3 region is CASSLSLLTSGKYNEQFF. The CDR3 coding sequence is TGTGCCAGCAGTTTATCGCTACTGACTAGCGGGAAGTACAATGAGCAGTTCTTC.

This clonotype is a singleton in its sample. This chain connects TRBV6-6 to TRBJ2-5; D is unresolved. The CDR3 length is 11 residues. CDR1 is MNHNY, CDR2 SVGAGI, per germline (reference sequence). Trimming pared 10 bases from V and 5 bases from J, leaving 11 bases between. The CDR3 here is CATALGETQYF. The CDR3 DNA reads as TGTGCCACCGCACTGGGGGAGACCCAGTACTTC.

V and J are TRBV5-1 and TRBJ2-3, with 12 bases aligning to TRBD2. V gave up 4 bases and J gave up 1 base; unmatched junction bases: 10. The CDR3 loop spans 18 amino acids. Per germline, CDR1 SGHRS and CDR2 YFSETQ. For the CDR3, the DNA is TGCGCCAGCAGCCTCGGGACTAGCGGGTTTACCCGCACAGATACGCAGTATTTT. Protein product: CASSLGTSGFTRTDTQYF.

The CDR3 is CASSLGGAEAFF. The CDR3 coding sequence is TGTGCCAGCAGCCTTGGAGGGGCTGAAGCTTTCTTT. This chain joins TRBV12-3 or TRBV12-4 and TRBJ1-1; a weak D match, TRBD1 (5 bases). The CDR3 runs to 12 residues. V lost 6 bases and J lost 6, with 11 bases in between.

The chain combines TRBV6-6 with TRBJ2-2; TRBD2 matches 13 bases. Germline lookup yields CDR1 MNHNY and CDR2 SVGAGI (reference sequence). After removal of 5 bases from V and 4 bases from J, the junction contained 10 bases not matched to a gene. CDR3 size: 18 residues. The CDR3 DNA follows: TGTGCCAGCAGTACTAGCGGGAGGGCCGCTATCGGCACCGGGGAGCTGTTTTTT. Protein sequence: CASSTSGRAAIGTGELFF.

The chain employs TRBV24-1 and TRBJ2-5; D unresolved. CDR1 is KGHDR, CDR2 SFDVKD, per germline. Trimming took 1 base from V and 3 from J, leaving 5 bases between them. CDR3 length equals 13 residues. CDR3 sequence reads: CATSDFGEETQYF. The CDR3 DNA reads as TGTGCCACCAGTGATTTTGGGGAAGAGACCCAGTACTTC.

The genes are TRBV29-1 and TRBJ1-4, with TRBD1 matching over 7 bases. CDR3 length equals 14 residues. Trimming at V came to 4 bases and at J to 8 bases, leaving 10 bases not matched to a gene. The germline CDR1 and CDR2 sequences are SQVTM and ANQGSEA. CDR3 sequence (DNA): TGCAGCGTTGCGACAGGGTCACGGGTGGAAAAACTGTTTTTT. The encoded protein is CSVATGSRVEKLFF.

The chain uses TRBV28 and TRBJ2-3; 7 bases map to TRBD1. CDR3 length: 14 amino acids. J was trimmed by 2 bases and V by 5 bases; bases with no gene match: 4. The germline V gene encodes CDR1 MDHEN and CDR2 SYDVKM. CDR3 sequence reads: CASSGTAFTDTQYF. CDR3 DNA: TGTGCCAGCAGTGGGACAGCTTTCACAGATACGCAGTATTTT.